These 5 T cell receptor delta chains originate from one sample sequenced in a study of gamma-delta chains in newborns, infants, children. TCRdb fed the reads to CATT. The profile covers several thousand delta-chain clones, with about 2.7% appearing a single time and around 16% taken by the ten largest. The sequencing input was blood. These TCRs come from a child who was a newborn, infant or young child, either healthy, febrile or measles-vaccinated (not recorded which).

Comment on this clone: The sample holds other DNA sequences that translate to the same CDR3. This rearrangement joins TRDV2 to TRDJ3, with a tentative D call TRDD3 (5 bases). V was pared by 0 bases and J by 0 bases, with 14 bases between. The CDR3 length is 19 residues. CDR1 GEAIGNYY and CDR2 EKD come from the germline V gene. This CDR3 reads CACDTVGDSSSWDTRQMFF. The CDR3 DNA sequence: TGTGCCTGTGACACCGTTGGGGACTCTAGCTCCTGGGACACCCGACAGATGTTTTTC.

This clone is judged medium-sized. Other nucleotide sequences in the sample specify the same CDR3. V usage is TRDV2 and J usage is TRDJ3; 7 nucleotides align to TRDD3. The CDR3 totals 18 residues. Germline CDR1 reads GEAIGNYY; CDR2 reads EKD. The V segment lost 0 bases and the J segment 0 bases; nucleotides outside the gene matches: 4. Here the CDR3 reads CACDTGGWSSWDTRQMFF. For the CDR3, the DNA is TGTGCCTGTGACACCGGGGGATGGAGCTCCTGGGACACCCGACAGATGTTTTTC.

This clone was detected only a few times. With a much larger clone just one base away, this may be a read error. This sample also contains other DNA sequences that code for the same CDR3. The chain employs TRDV2 and TRDJ2; 7 positions agree with TRDD3. This CDR3 has 16 residues. Germline trimming cut 0 bases from V and 2 bases from J; bases unmatched to any gene: 5. Germline-derived CDR1 and CDR2 are GEAIGNYY and EKD. CDR3 sequence reads: CACDTVGDRLTAQLFF. CDR3 nucleotides: TGTGCCTGTGACACCGTTGGGGATAGGTTGACAGCACAACTCTTCTTT.

On this clone: A far larger clone is a single base away, which makes a read error likely. This sample includes further DNA sequences coding for the same CDR3. This rearrangement joins TRDV2 to TRDJ3; 9 bases fit TRDD3. The CDR3 length is 18 residues. Germline V gene data show CDR1 as GEAIGNYY and CDR2 as EKD. Here the CDR3 reads CACDTVLGDSWDTRQMFF. The CDR3 nucleotides are TGTGCCTGTGACACCGTACTGGGGGACTCCTGGGACACTCGACAGATGTTTTTC.

This clone is classed as medium-sized. The CDR3 here is CACDRVGASGAWDTRQMFF. In nucleotides, the CDR3 is TGTGCCTGTGACAGGGTGGGGGCCTCCGGCGCCTGGGACACCCGACAGATGTTTTTC. The chain joins TRDV2 to TRDJ3; D may be TRDD3 (6 bases). Trimming took off 2 bases at V and 2 bases at J, with 18 bases between the two ends. CDR1 and CDR2 (germline): GEAIGNYY, EKD. The CDR3 has 19 amino acids.